At least ten counts were recorded for the clone carrying this TCR beta chain. Antigen specificity is unknown. CDR3 size: 15 residues. V was pared by 1 base and J by 3 bases, with 3 bases of the junction left unmatched. CDR1 is SGHTA and CDR2 is FQGNSA in the germline V gene. Patients affected by ophthalmopathy presented a Clinical Activity Score of at least 3, a NOSPECS grade of at least 4, and disease duration below 3 months. The data were obtained in a study of T cells in Graves' hyperthyroidism and ophthalmopathy. As for the study in general: Peripheral blood specimens were obtained at initial diagnosis, prior to any treatment.

General observations from the study: In blood, most of the thyroid clonotypes expanded above 0.001 were also present.

Amplification of TCR beta CDR3 regions was performed using RNA transcripts as template. Carried out on the TCR CDR3, a first-round RT-PCR used the HTBI primer set. TCRdb re-called the multiplex PCR reads with MiXCR, one entry per CDR3 protein. Seen here are 600,000 or so distinct CDR3 sequences, approximately 14% observed once, and the top ten hold roughly 7%. The clonotype originates from a woman aged 18-29 years with Graves' ophthalmopathy. The sample comprised blood. The chain links TRBV7-2 to TRBJ2-3; 8 positions agree with TRBD1. CDR3 protein: CASSLEGQGTDTQYF. CDR3 sequence (DNA): TGTGCCAGCAGCTTAGAAGGACAGGGAACAGATACGCAGTATTTT.